This T cell receptor (beta chain) derives from a study of blood T cell repertoires in COVID-19. The wider study: Collection of acute and convalescent COVID-19 samples took place in the United States, Italy and Spain. PBMCs, B-cell-depleted T cells, or T cells were the source of the cDNA or gDNA that made up the material.

Looked up from germline, CDR1 is MRHNA and CDR2 is SNTAGT. This CDR3 spans 17 amino acids. Losses at the gene ends were 0 bases for V and 5 bases for J; bases not matched to a gene: 9. Original handling: By means of reference gene primer amplification, nucleated cell counts were estimated. Method: immunoSEQ multiplex PCR; TCRdb's copy keeps in-frame clones and lacks some. V and J calls and clone size come straight from that table; D and trimming were deduced from the DNA. Altogether some 120,000 clones are present, 65% to 85% being singletons, with the ten largest covering 5.5% to 6%. The clonotype originates from a man at least 80 years old with active or convalescent COVID-19. The V gene is TRBV6-4, the J gene TRBJ2-3, with TRBD2 identical over 9 bases. Sequenced sample: peripheral blood. Written as DNA, the CDR3 is TGTGCCAGCAGTGACTCCCCAGCGGGGGGCCCGGGAGATACGCAGTATTTT. It encodes CASSDSPAGGPGDTQYF.